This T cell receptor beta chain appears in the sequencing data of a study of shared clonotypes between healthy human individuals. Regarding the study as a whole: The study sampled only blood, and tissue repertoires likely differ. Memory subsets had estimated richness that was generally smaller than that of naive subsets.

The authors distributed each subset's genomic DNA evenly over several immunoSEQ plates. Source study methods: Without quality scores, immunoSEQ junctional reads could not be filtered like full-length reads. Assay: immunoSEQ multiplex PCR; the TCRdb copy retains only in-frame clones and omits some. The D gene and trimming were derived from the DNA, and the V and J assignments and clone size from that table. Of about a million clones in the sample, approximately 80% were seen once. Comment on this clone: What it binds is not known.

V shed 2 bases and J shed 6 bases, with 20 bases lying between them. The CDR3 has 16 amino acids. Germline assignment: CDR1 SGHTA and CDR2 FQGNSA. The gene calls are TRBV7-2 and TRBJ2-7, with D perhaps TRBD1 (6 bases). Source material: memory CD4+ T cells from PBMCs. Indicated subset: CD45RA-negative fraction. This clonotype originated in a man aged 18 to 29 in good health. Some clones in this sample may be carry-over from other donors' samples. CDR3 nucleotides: TGTGCCAGCAGCTTAATAGTGCAGGGGCGGCGCTCCGAGCAGTACTTC. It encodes CASSLIVQGRRSEQYF.